What follows are 14 T cell receptor beta chains derived from one specimen sequenced in a study of blood T cell repertoires in COVID-19. Generated by immunoSEQ multiplex PCR, the TCRdb table keeps only in-frame clones and is missing some. The table records about 140,000 clones, roughly 80% of them present only once. The sequencing sample was made of peripheral blood. These receptors were collected from a human donor in a cohort sampled during active COVID-19.

The chain carries TRBV5-4 and TRBJ2-5; 8 nucleotides match TRBD1. The CDR3 runs to 19 residues. V gave up 1 base and J gave up 1 base; unmatched junction bases: 15. Germline CDR1 and CDR2: SGHNT and YYREEE (reference sequence). CDR3 in amino acids: CASSLWGTGRPPSQETQYF. The CDR3, as DNA: TGTGCCAGCAGCTTGTGGGGGACAGGCCGGCCTCCGTCCCAAGAGACCCAGTACTTC. Full variable domain (rest looked up from reference TRBV5-4 and TRBJ2-5): ETGVTQSPTHLIKTRGQQVTLRCSSQSGHNTVSWYQQALGQGPQFIFQYYREEENGRGNFPPRFSGLQFPNYSSELNVNALELDDSALYLCASSLWGTGRPPSQETQYFGPGTRLLVL.

This clone turned up a few times. As DNA, the CDR3 is TGTGCCAGCTCACGACAACAGGGGAACATTCAGTACTTC. Translated, it gives CASSRQQGNIQYF. The chain has TRBV18 and TRBJ2-4, with 7 bases fitting TRBD1. The CDR3 consists of 13 residues. V was pared by 4 bases and J by 7 bases, with 4 bases of the junction left unmatched. CDR1 and CDR2 from the germline V gene are KGHSH and LQKENI.

The V call is TRBV12-3 or TRBV12-4, the J call TRBJ1-6; no definite D call. The CDR3 sequence is 12 residues long. Trimming pared 10 bases from V and 5 bases from J, leaving 9 bases between. CDR3 nucleotides: TGTGCCACCTTGGGAGATAATTCACCCCTCCACTTT. It is translated as CATLGDNSPLHF.

The chain carries TRBV28 and TRBJ2-6, with D tentatively TRBD1 (5 bases). The CDR3 runs 15 residues. The V and J ends lost 6 bases and 3 bases respectively, with 12 bases between them. Germline lookup yields CDR1 MDHEN and CDR2 SYDVKM. The CDR3, as DNA: TGTGCCAGCAGCGGACAAACGGGTGGGGCCAACGTCCTGACTTTC. This encodes CASSGQTGGANVLTF. Supplemented by reference TRBV28 and TRBJ2-6, the full variable domain reads DVKVTQSSRYLVKRTGEKVFLECVQDMDHENMFWYRQDPGLGLRLIYFSYDVKMKEKGDIPEGYSVSREKKERFSLILESASTNQTSMYLCASSGQTGGANVLTFGAGSRLTVL.

V and J are TRBV30 and TRBJ2-5; the match to TRBD1 covers 9 bases. CDR1 and CDR2 from the germline V gene are GTSNPN and SVGIG (reference sequence). The junction had 9 bases not matched to a gene; V was cut back by 5 bases and J by 5 bases. The length of the CDR3 is 14 residues. CDR3 in amino acids: CAWSGTGSWETQYF. In DNA, the CDR3 is TGTGCCTGGTCGGGGACAGGGAGTTGGGAGACCCAGTACTTC.

CDR3 sequence reads: CASGTSGDHHEQFF. The CDR3 nucleotides read TGCGCCAGCGGTACTAGCGGGGATCATCATGAGCAGTTCTTC. This chain links TRBV5-1 with TRBJ2-1, with 10 bases identical to TRBD2. The CDR3 loop spans 14 amino acids. J gave up 8 bases and V 7 bases, and 9 bases lay outside the gene matches. Germline V gene lookup returns CDR1 SGHRS and CDR2 YFSETQ.

The chain recombines TRBV7-3 with TRBJ2-2; 9 positions match TRBD1. After removal of 4 bases from V and 3 bases from J, the junction contained 6 bases not matched to a gene. Per the germline V gene, CDR1 is SGHTA and CDR2 is FQGTGA. This CDR3 has 16 residues. The CDR3 nucleotides are TGTGCCAGCAGCTCTACAGGGGGCGCGGACACCGGGGAGCTGTTTTTT. Amino acid sequence: CASSSTGGADTGELFF.

This rearrangement joins TRBV5-4 to TRBJ2-3; 13 bases match TRBD2. In germline, CDR1 is SGHNT, CDR2 YYREEE (reference sequence). V trimming: 3 bases; J trimming: 7 bases; junction bases outside the gene matches: 11. CDR3 length equals 17 residues. CDR3 DNA: TGTGCCAGCAGCTCAAGGATTGGGACTAGCGGGGCTCATACGCAGTATTTT. Translating gives CASSSRIGTSGAHTQYF.

Comment on this clone: This sample also contains other DNA sequences that code for the same CDR3. This chain uses TRBV4-3 with TRBJ2-5, with TRBD2 matching over 8 bases. The CDR3 consists of 15 residues. CDR1 LGHNA and CDR2 YSLEER come from the germline V gene. Trimming removed 1 base from V and 5 bases from J; junction bases left unmatched: 6. The CDR3 DNA follows: TGCGCCAGCAGCCAAGTCGGCGGGGGGAGGGAGACCCAGTACTTC. Its translation is CASSQVGGGRETQYF.

The chain joins TRBV5-1 to TRBJ1-1; no definite D call. V was clipped by 0 bases and J by 8 bases, with 14 bases between them. CDR3 length: 14 residues. The germline CDR1 and CDR2 sequences are SGHRS and YFSETQ. Here the CDR3 reads CASSLDTTSVEAFF. For the CDR3, the DNA is TGCGCCAGCAGCTTGGATACCACTTCCGTCGAAGCTTTCTTT.

The V call is TRBV10-3, the J call TRBJ2-1, with TRBD1 as a possible D gene (6 bases). The germline V and J ends were trimmed by 6 bases and 7 bases, with 19 bases remaining between them. CDR1 is ENHRY, CDR2 SYGVKD, per germline. The CDR3 contains 15 residues. In DNA form, the CDR3 reads TGTGCCATCAGCACAGGGTTCGCGAGTGAGAATGAGCAGTTCTTC. Protein: CAISTGFASENEQFF.

The chain recombines TRBV29-1 with TRBJ2-5, with D perhaps matching TRBD2 (7 bases). The germline V and J ends were trimmed by 3 bases and 5 bases, with 10 bases remaining between them. Germline V CDR1 and CDR2: SQVTM, ANQGSEA. The CDR3 is made up of 12 amino acids. The CDR3 DNA follows: TGCAGCGTTGATAGGGGGGGGGAGACCCAGTACTTC. Protein product: CSVDRGGETQYF.

The chain employs TRBV5-1 and TRBJ1-1; 12 bases are shared with TRBD1. Germline lookup yields CDR1 SGHRS and CDR2 YFSETQ. The J segment lost 6 bases and the V segment lost 6 bases, leaving 21 bases of the junction unmatched. This CDR3 is 19 amino acids long. Written as DNA, the CDR3 is TGCGCCAGCACGTACGCCCTAGGGACAGGGGGCGCCAAGCCGCCTGAAGCTTTCTTT. Protein product: CASTYALGTGGAKPPEAFF. Supplemented by reference TRBV5-1 and TRBJ1-1, the full variable domain reads KAGVTQTPRYLIKTRGQQVTLSCSPISGHRSVSWYQQTPGQGLQFLFEYFSETQRNKGNFPGRFSGRQFSNSRSEMNVSTLELGDSALYLCASTYALGTGGAKPPEAFFGQGTRLTVV.

The genes are TRBV5-6 and TRBJ2-3, with 9 bases identical to TRBD1. The V gene's germline CDR1 is SGHDT and CDR2 YYEEEE. V trimming: 4 bases; J trimming: 1 base; junction bases outside the gene matches: 4. CDR3 length equals 15 residues. The DNA for the CDR3 is TGTGCCAGCAGCACAGGACAGGGGCGCACAGATACGCAGTATTTT. This sequence encodes CASSTGQGRTDTQYF.